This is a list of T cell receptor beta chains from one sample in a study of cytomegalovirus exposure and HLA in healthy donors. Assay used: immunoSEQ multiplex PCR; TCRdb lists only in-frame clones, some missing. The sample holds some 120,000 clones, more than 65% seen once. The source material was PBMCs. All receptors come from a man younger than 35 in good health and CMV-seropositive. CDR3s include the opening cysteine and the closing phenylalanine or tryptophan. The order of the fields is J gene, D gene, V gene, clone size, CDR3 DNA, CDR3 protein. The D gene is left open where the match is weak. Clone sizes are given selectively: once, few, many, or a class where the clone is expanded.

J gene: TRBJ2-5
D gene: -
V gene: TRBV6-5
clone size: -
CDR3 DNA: TGTGCCAGCAGTTACACCGGCGGATCCCAAGAGACCCAGTACTTC
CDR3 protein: CASSYTGGSQETQYF

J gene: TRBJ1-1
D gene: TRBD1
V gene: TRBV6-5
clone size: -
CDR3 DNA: TGTGCCAGCAGTCAAACAGGGGGCCTTGTTGAAGCTTTCTTT
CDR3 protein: CASSQTGGLVEAFF

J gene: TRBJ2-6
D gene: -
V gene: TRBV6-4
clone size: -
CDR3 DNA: TGTGCCAGCAGTGTGAGCTCTGGGGCCAACGTCCTGACTTTC
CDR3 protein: CASSVSSGANVLTF

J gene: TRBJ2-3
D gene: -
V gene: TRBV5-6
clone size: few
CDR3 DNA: TGTGCCAGCAGCCTACGGACTGTAGGCACAGATACGCAGTATTTT
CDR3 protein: CASSLRTVGTDTQYF

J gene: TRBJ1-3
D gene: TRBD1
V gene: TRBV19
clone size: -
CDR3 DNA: TGTGCCAGTAGTTCTAAACGGACAGGAAACTCTGGAAACACCATATATTTT
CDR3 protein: CASSSKRTGNSGNTIYF

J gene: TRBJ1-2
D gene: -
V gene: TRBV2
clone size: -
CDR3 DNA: TGTGCCAGCAGGCTAGGGTTGGGTCACGAGGGAGGCTATGGCTACACCTTC
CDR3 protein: CASRLGLGHEGGYGYTF

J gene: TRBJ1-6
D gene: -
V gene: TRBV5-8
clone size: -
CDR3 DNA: TGTGCCAGCAGCGTTAGCTCCTATAATTCACCCCTCCACTTT
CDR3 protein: CASSVSSYNSPLHF

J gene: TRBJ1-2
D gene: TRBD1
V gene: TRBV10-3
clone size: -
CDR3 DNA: TGTGCCATCAGTGAGTCCCAACAGGGGTTCGGTGGCTACACCTTC
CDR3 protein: CAISESQQGFGGYTF

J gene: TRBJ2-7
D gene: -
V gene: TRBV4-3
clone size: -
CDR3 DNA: TGCGCCAGCAGCCCACCCAGGGGCTACGAGCAGTACTTC
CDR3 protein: CASSPPRGYEQYF

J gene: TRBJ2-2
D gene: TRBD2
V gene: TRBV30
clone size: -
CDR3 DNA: TGTGCCTGGAGTGGGGTAGCGGGGGGGCTGAGCCTACCCAACAACACCGGGGAGCTGTTTTTT
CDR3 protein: CAWSGVAGGLSLPNNTGELFF

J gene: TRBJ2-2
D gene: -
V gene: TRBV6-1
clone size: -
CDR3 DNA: TGTGCCAGCACGTGGCGGGAGGAGCTGTTTTTT
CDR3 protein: CASTWREELFF

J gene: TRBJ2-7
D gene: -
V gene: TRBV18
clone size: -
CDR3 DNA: TGTGCCAGCTCACCCCAATCGACAGTTACCTACGAGCAGTACTTC
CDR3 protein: CASSPQSTVTYEQYF

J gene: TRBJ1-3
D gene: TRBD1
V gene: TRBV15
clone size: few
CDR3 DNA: TGTGCCACCAGCAGACCGACAGGGGACGGAAACACCATATATTTT
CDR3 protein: CATSRPTGDGNTIYF

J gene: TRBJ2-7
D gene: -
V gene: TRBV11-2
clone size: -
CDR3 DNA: TGTGCCAGCAGCACATCCCGCGGGATCTACGAGCAGTACTTC
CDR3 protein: CASSTSRGIYEQYF

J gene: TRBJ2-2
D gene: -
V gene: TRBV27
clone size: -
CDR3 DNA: TGTGCCAGCAGTATGGGACAGAACACCGGGGAGCTGTTTTTT
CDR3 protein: CASSMGQNTGELFF

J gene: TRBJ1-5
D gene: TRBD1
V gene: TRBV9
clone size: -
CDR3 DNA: TGTGCCAGCAGCCCCAGCGGGACAGGGGCTCAGCCCCAGCATTTT
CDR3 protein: CASSPSGTGAQPQHF

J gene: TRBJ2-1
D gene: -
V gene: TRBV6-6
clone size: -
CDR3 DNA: TGTGCCAGCAGTTACCCGGACAGAATCATTAACAATGAGCAGTTCTTC
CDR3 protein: CASSYPDRIINNEQFF

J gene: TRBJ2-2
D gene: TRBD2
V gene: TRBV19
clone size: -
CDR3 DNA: TGTGCCAGTAGTATTATCGGGCCTAGCGGCAACACCGGGGAGCTGTTTTTT
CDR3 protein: CASSIIGPSGNTGELFF

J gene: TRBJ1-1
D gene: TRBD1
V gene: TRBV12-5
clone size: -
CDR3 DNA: TGTGCTAGTGGCGGACAGGGGAACACTGAAGCTTTCTTT
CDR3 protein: CASGGQGNTEAFF

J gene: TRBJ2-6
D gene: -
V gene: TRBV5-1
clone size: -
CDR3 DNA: TGCGCCAGCAGTGTTTGGGAGTCTGGGGCCAACGTCCTGACTTTC
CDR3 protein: CASSVWESGANVLTF

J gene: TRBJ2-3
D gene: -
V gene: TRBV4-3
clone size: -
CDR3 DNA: TGCGCCAGCAGCCAAGGCCCGGTTGACTCCCGCCAGTCGCAGTATTTT
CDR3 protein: CASSQGPVDSRQSQYF